Below are 22 T cell receptor beta chains sequenced from a single sample in a study of naive and memory T cell subsets. An equimolar mix of two oligonucleotides served as the beta constant-region primer for TRBC1 and TRBC2. TCRdb ran MiXCR on the UMI-ligation and nested PCR reads and lists one entry per CDR3 protein. The table includes under 100,000 distinct CDR3 sequences, 7% detected once. Input material: central memory CD4+ T cells from blood. These receptors all stem from a human donor in good health.

V and J are TRBV5-4 and TRBJ2-1, with a weak D call TRBD2 (5 bases). V gave up 0 bases and J gave up 0 bases, with 10 bases separating them. In germline, CDR1 is SGHNT, CDR2 YYREEE (reference sequence). This CDR3 comprises 16 residues. Here the CDR3 reads CASSLGGPSSYNEQFF. In DNA, the CDR3 is TGTGCCAGCAGCTTGGGCGGGCCTAGCTCCTACAATGAGCAGTTCTTC.

This clonotype was seen many times. The rearrangement uses TRBV15 and TRBJ1-6; D ambiguous. Germline CDR1 LNHNV, CDR2 YYDKDF (reference sequence). CDR3 length: 16 residues. V was cut by 0 bases and J by 5 bases, with 11 bases left in between. The CDR3 coding sequence is TGTGCCACCAGCAGAGATCAATTGCGGGATAATTCACCCCTCCACTTT. As protein: CATSRDQLRDNSPLHF.

Details on this clonotype: This clone may be a read error of a much larger clone one base away. The chain recombines TRBV10-3 with TRBJ2-2; 9 bases match TRBD2. The CDR3 loop spans 15 amino acids. CDR1 is ENHRY, CDR2 SYGVKD, per germline. CDR3: CAISDFSGSTGGLFF. In DNA form, the CDR3 reads TGTGCCATCAGTGATTTTAGCGGGAGTACCGGGGGGCTGTTTTTT.

This clonotype was picked up many times. The chain recombines TRBV6-2 or TRBV6-3 with TRBJ1-1; the D is unclear. The CDR3 extends over 13 amino acids. Germline CDR1 reads MNHEY; CDR2 reads SVGEGT. V lost 2 bases and J 0 bases, leaving 4 bases between the germline ends. CDR3 sequence (DNA): TGTGCCAGCAGTTACAGAATGAACACTGAAGCTTTCTTT. Amino acids: CASSYRMNTEAFF.

On this clonotype itself: Lacking the conserved final phenylalanine or tryptophan, this CDR3 likely reflects a read error. This chain joins TRBV10-3 and TRBJ2-7; maybe TRBD1 (7 bases). The CDR3 is 16 amino acids. Looked up from germline, CDR1 is ENHRY and CDR2 is SYGVKD. Trimming left V 0 bases short and J 5 bases short, with 17 bases between. For the CDR3, the DNA is TGTGCCATCAGTGAGTCGAAAACAGGGGCGGGAAACGAGCAGTACCTC. Translation gives CAISESKTGAGNEQYL.

Concerning this clonotype itself: Since a much larger clone is just one base distant, this may be a read error. This chain connects TRBV18 to TRBJ1-5, with 7 positions matching TRBD1. Germline V gives CDR1 KGHSH, CDR2 LQKENI. The CDR3 has 17 residues. CDR3 DNA sequence: TGTGCCAGCTCACCGGCGACAGGGAAATATAGCAATCAGCCCCATCATTTT. Residues: CASSPATGKYSNQPHHF.

This clonotype was picked up many times. The gene calls are TRBV18 and TRBJ1-4; perhaps TRBD1 as D (5 bases). V lost 1 base to trimming and J lost 8 bases, with 17 bases between them. The CDR3 consists of 16 residues. CDR1 is KGHSH and CDR2 is LQKENI in the germline V gene. This CDR3 is CASSPRDSSFMEKLFF. The CDR3 DNA follows: TGTGCCAGCTCACCACGAGACAGCTCCTTTATGGAAAAACTGTTTTTT. The whole variable domain, filled in from reference TRBV18 and TRBJ1-4, reads NAGVMQNPRHLVRRRGQEARLRCSPMKGHSHVYWYRQLPEEGLKFMVYLQKENIIDESGMPKERFSAEFPKEGPSILRIQQVVRGDSAAYFCASSPRDSSFMEKLFFGSGTQLSVL.

The table lists this clonotype with a few counts. This sequence joins TRBV5-5 and TRBJ1-5, with D unclear. The CDR3 runs to 16 residues. V lost 4 bases and J lost 4, with 18 bases in between. CDR1 is SGHKS, CDR2 YYEKEE, per germline (reference sequence). The chain's CDR3 is CASSRDGRAGNQPQHF. The CDR3 DNA reads as TGTGCCAGCAGCCGCGACGGACGGGCAGGAAATCAGCCCCAGCATTTT.

This clonotype was recorded at least ten times. The CDR3 loop is CASSRRGGEGEAFF. The DNA of the CDR3 is TGTGCCAGCAGTCGCCGGGGGGGTGAGGGTGAAGCTTTCTTT. V usage is TRBV12-3 or TRBV12-4 and J usage is TRBJ1-1, with D possibly being TRBD1 (5 bases). Trimming cost V 5 bases and J 7 bases, with 17 bases left between them. The CDR3 has 14 amino acids.

The sample holds many counts of this clonotype. V and J are TRBV6-6 and TRBJ2-7; no clear D. The CDR3 runs to 12 residues. The germline V gene encodes CDR1 MNHNY and CDR2 SVGAGI (reference sequence). The ends were cut back, 5 bases at V and 5 bases at J, with 10 bases in the middle. The CDR3 loop reads CASSAQSHEQYF. The CDR3 DNA sequence: TGTGCCAGCAGTGCACAGTCCCACGAGCAGTACTTC.

The sample holds many counts of this clonotype. The V call is TRBV12-3 or TRBV12-4, the J call TRBJ1-2; 8 bases map to TRBD1. The CDR3 runs 13 residues. V dropped 3 bases and J dropped 8; count of bases not matched to a gene: 5. The CDR3 region has the DNA TGTGCCAGCAGTTTGCAGGGGGCGGGCGGCTACACCTTC. This sequence encodes CASSLQGAGGYTF.

This clonotype was counted many times. The CDR3, as DNA: TGTGCCAGCAGCTCATCCACCGGGACACGTAACGCTGAAGCTTTCTTT. Its protein product is CASSSSTGTRNAEAFF. This chain joins TRBV7-2 and TRBJ1-1; tentative D call: TRBD1 (6 bases). CDR3 length equals 16 residues. Trimming shortened V by 4 bases and J by 6 bases, and 21 bases separated the two germline ends. Germline V lookup: CDR1 SGHTA, CDR2 FQGNSA.

This clonotype was counted at least ten times. One end of the junction does not line up with germline, which may come from a read error. This rearrangement joins TRBV29-1 to TRBJ1-5; the D gene is possibly TRBD1 (5 bases). The CDR3 contains 16 residues. Germline V CDR1 and CDR2: SQVTM, ANQGSEA. For the CDR3, the DNA is TGCAGCGTTAAAGAGGAAGGGGTCTTGGGCAATCAGCCCCAGCATTTT. Translation gives CSVKEEGVLGNQPQHF.

This chain joins TRBV18 and TRBJ1-2; no reliable D call. The CDR3 has 13 residues. Trimming cost V 2 bases and J 4 bases, with 8 bases left between them. CDR1 KGHSH and CDR2 LQKENI come from the germline V gene. The DNA for the CDR3 is TGTGCCAGCTCACCAGCTGACACCTATGGCTACACCTTC. It specifies CASSPADTYGYTF.

This clonotype was counted many times. The rearrangement joins TRBV7-3 to TRBJ1-6, with D possibly being TRBD1 (5 bases). Trimming left V 0 bases short and J 9 bases short, with 9 bases between. CDR1 and CDR2 from the germline V gene are SGHTA and FQGTGA. CDR3 length: 14 amino acids. The CDR3 DNA follows: TGTGCCAGCAGCTTAACAGGGGTTGGTTCACCCCTCCACTTT. Translation: CASSLTGVGSPLHF.

This chain joins TRBV28 and TRBJ2-3, with D maybe TRBD1 (6 bases). This CDR3 has 15 residues. CDR1 and CDR2 from the germline V gene are MDHEN and SYDVKM. The CDR3 DNA reads TGTGTTTCCTCAGAGACAGGTCCAAGGGGCGTGACGCAGTATTTT. Its protein product is CVSSETGPRGVTQYF. Complete variable domain (other parts from reference TRBV28 and TRBJ2-3): DVKVTQSSRYLVKRTGEKVFLECVQDMDHENMFWYRQDPGLGLRLIYFSYDVKMKEKGDIPEGYSVSREKKERFSLILESASTNQTSMYLCVSSETGPRGVTQYFGPGTRLTVL.

V is TRBV4-1 and J is TRBJ1-2, with a weak D call TRBD1 (5 bases). This CDR3 contains 16 residues. Between the trimmed V and J ends, which lost 0 bases and 4 bases, there was a span of 15 bases. Germline V lookup: CDR1 MGHRA, CDR2 YSYEKL. In DNA, the CDR3 is TGCGCCAGCAGCCAAGATGGGACCGAAACAATCTATGGCTACACCTTC. It is translated as CASSQDGTETIYGYTF.

This clonotype was seen ten or more times. V and J are TRBV19 and TRBJ1-3, with D hard to call. Trimming stripped 6 bases from V and 4 bases from J, with 10 bases between. The CDR3 runs 13 residues. Germline V lookup: CDR1 LNHDA, CDR2 SQIVND (reference sequence). In nucleotides, the CDR3 is TGTGCCAGTAGAAGGGTCTCCGGAAACACCATATATTTT. It specifies CASRRVSGNTIYF.

This clonotype was seen more than once but under ten times. The V call is TRBV27, the J call TRBJ1-1; 8 nucleotides line up with TRBD1. Unmatched junction bases numbered 13, after V lost 4 bases and J lost 0 bases. The CDR3 has 18 amino acids. The germline CDR1 and CDR2 sequences are MNHEY and SMNVEV (reference sequence). The CDR3 spells CASSSRPPGQAMNTEAFF. CDR3 in DNA: TGTGCCAGCAGTTCCCGTCCTCCGGGACAGGCGATGAACACTGAAGCTTTCTTT.

This clonotype was observed at least ten times. The V and J genes are TRBV28 and TRBJ2-7; D might be TRBD2 (6 bases). The germline V gene has CDR1 MDHEN and CDR2 SYDVKM. The CDR3 loop spans 13 amino acids. V lost 6 bases and J 9 bases, leaving 18 bases between the germline ends. The CDR3 spells CASRGHERVTQYF. For the CDR3, the DNA is TGTGCCAGCAGGGGTCACGAGCGGGTAACGCAGTACTTC. The variable domain in full, with the rest retrieved from reference TRBV28 and TRBJ2-7, is DVKVTQSSRYLVKRTGEKVFLECVQDMDHENMFWYRQDPGLGLRLIYFSYDVKMKEKGDIPEGYSVSREKKERFSLILESASTNQTSMYLCASRGHERVTQYFGPGTRLTVT.

This clonotype was seen many times. The J gene is TRBJ1-5, the V gene TRBV28, with TRBD1 matching 9 bases. Per germline, CDR1 MDHEN and CDR2 SYDVKM. Trimming removed 4 bases from V and 5 bases from J; junction bases left unmatched: 6. The CDR3 consists of 15 residues. CDR3 protein: CASSSGTGFYQPQHF. CDR3 coding DNA: TGTGCCAGCAGTTCCGGGACAGGGTTCTATCAGCCCCAGCATTTT.

The rearrangement links TRBV19 to TRBJ2-1; D possibly corresponds to TRBD1 (6 bases). CDR3 length: 15 amino acids. Germline V gene sequence: CDR1 LNHDA, CDR2 SQIVND (reference sequence). Trimming removed 3 bases at V and 6 bases at J, with 15 bases between. The CDR3, as DNA: TGTGCCAGTAGTATGGGCAGGGGCAAAAGCAATGAGCAGTTCTTC. It encodes CASSMGRGKSNEQFF.